These T cell receptor beta chains were read from a single sample in a study of T cell changes during pregnancy in multiple sclerosis. TCRdb's copy holds only in-frame clones and misses some; the assay was immunoSEQ multiplex PCR. This repertoire shows more than 85,000 clones, almost 95% found once; its top ten account for over 0.8%. Source: peripheral blood, taken before pregnancy. Receptors originate from a female donor with multiple sclerosis, enrolled in a pregnancy study. CDR3s include the opening cysteine and the closing phenylalanine or tryptophan. The D gene is left open where the match is weak. Where a row states a size, it is once, few, many or the class of an expanded clone; other rows omit it.

size: once; J: TRBJ1-5; V: TRBV7-9; D: -; DNA: TGTGCCAGCTCCGGGGTATCCAATCAGCCCCAGCATTTT; CDR3: CASSGVSNQPQHF
size: -; J: TRBJ2-7; V: TRBV13; D: -; DNA: TGTGCCAGCAGCCTCGGGATCTACGAGCAGTACTTC; CDR3: CASSLGIYEQYF
size: -; J: TRBJ2-2; V: TRBV7-8; D: TRBD1; DNA: TGTGCCAGCAGCCCGAGCCGGGACAGGGGCACCGGGGAGCTGTTTTTT; CDR3: CASSPSRDRGTGELFF
size: -; J: TRBJ2-5; V: TRBV5-1; D: TRBD2; DNA: TGCGCCAGCAGCGTCGGACTAGTCCAAGAGACCCAGTACTTC; CDR3: CASSVGLVQETQYF
size: once; J: TRBJ2-7; V: TRBV10-1; D: TRBD2; DNA: TGCGCCAGCAGTGAGGGGAGACTAGCGCCTAGCTCCTACGAGCAGTACTTC; CDR3: CASSEGRLAPSSYEQYF
size: -; J: TRBJ1-4; V: TRBV29-1; D: -; DNA: TGCAGCGTTGAAGGCAGCAGGGGAGCAGGGGAAAAACTGTTTTTT; CDR3: CSVEGSRGAGEKLFF
size: -; J: TRBJ2-5; V: TRBV5-1; D: -; DNA: TGCGCCAGCAGCAATACAGGGACGGCCCAGTACTTC; CDR3: CASSNTGTAQYF
size: -; J: TRBJ2-1; V: TRBV9; D: -; DNA: TGTGCCAGCAGCGTAGTCCCCACAGCCTACAATGAGCAGTTCTTC; CDR3: CASSVVPTAYNEQFF
size: -; J: TRBJ1-1; V: TRBV7-2; D: -; DNA: TGTGCCAGCAGCTTACTATGGGGCACCCCGAACACTGAAGCTTTCTTT; CDR3: CASSLLWGTPNTEAFF
size: -; J: TRBJ1-2; V: TRBV29-1; D: TRBD1; DNA: TGCAGCGTTCCCGGACAGGGGTTAGGCTACACCTTC; CDR3: CSVPGQGLGYTF
size: -; J: TRBJ1-3; V: TRBV7-2; D: -; DNA: TGTGCCAGCAGCTTAGATTCAGGGCGAAACACCATATATTTT; CDR3: CASSLDSGRNTIYF
size: -; J: TRBJ2-3; V: TRBV9; D: TRBD1; DNA: TGTGCCAGCAGCGTAGACAGGGGACACACAGATACGCAGTATTTT; CDR3: CASSVDRGHTDTQYF
size: -; J: TRBJ2-1; V: TRBV4-1; D: TRBD2; DNA: TGCGCCAGCAGCCAAGAGAGGCGTTCTAGCGGGAGCTCCTACAATGAGCAGTTCTTC; CDR3: CASSQERRSSGSSYNEQFF
size: -; J: TRBJ2-5; V: TRBV7-2; D: TRBD2; DNA: TGTGCCAGCAGCACCGGACTAGCGGAAGAGACCCAGTACTTC; CDR3: CASSTGLAEETQYF
size: once; J: TRBJ1-5; V: TRBV28; D: -; DNA: TGTGCCAGCAGTCGCGGTTATAGCAATCAGCCCCAGCATTTT; CDR3: CASSRGYSNQPQHF
size: -; J: TRBJ1-1; V: TRBV4-2; D: -; DNA: TGTGCCAGCAGCCAAGATTACAGGCGGAACACTGAAGCTTTCTTT; CDR3: CASSQDYRRNTEAFF
size: -; J: TRBJ1-2; V: TRBV14; D: TRBD1; DNA: TGTGCCAGCAGCCTCACCGGGACAGGGGGCTACACCTTC; CDR3: CASSLTGTGGYTF
size: -; J: TRBJ2-7; V: TRBV12-5; D: TRBD2; DNA: TGTGCTAGTGGTTTGCCCCGGGGGAGGGATAGGAGTATTTGCCTCGAGCAGTACTTC; CDR3: CASGLPRGRDRSICLEQYF
size: -; J: TRBJ2-5; V: TRBV5-4; D: TRBD2; DNA: TGTGCCAGCAGCTTGTCTAGCGGGGTCCAAGAGACCCAGTACTTC; CDR3: CASSLSSGVQETQYF
size: -; J: TRBJ2-7; V: TRBV12-5; D: TRBD2; DNA: TGTGCTAGTGGTGGCCGCCGGGCAGGGGAGACTAGCGGCTACGAGCAGTACTTC; CDR3: CASGGRRAGETSGYEQYF
size: -; J: TRBJ2-3; V: TRBV30; D: TRBD1; DNA: TGTGCTTATACACAGGGGACAGATACGCAGTATTTT; CDR3: CAYTQGTDTQYF
size: -; J: TRBJ2-5; V: TRBV27; D: TRBD2; DNA: TGTGCCAGCAGTTTTCTAGCGGGAGGGGACCAGTACTTC; CDR3: CASSFLAGGDQYF
size: once; J: TRBJ2-7; V: TRBV19; D: TRBD1; DNA: TGTGCCAGTAGTATAGGGACAGGTTTTAACTACGAGCAGTACTTC; CDR3: CASSIGTGFNYEQYF
size: -; J: TRBJ1-2; V: TRBV2; D: -; DNA: TGTGCCAGCAGTGCAAGGTTAGGACAGTCGTATGGCTACACCTTC; CDR3: CASSARLGQSYGYTF
size: -; J: TRBJ2-1; V: TRBV7-6; D: TRBD2; DNA: TGTGCCAGCAGCTCACACGGCGGGAGCTCCTACAATGAGCAGTTCTTC; CDR3: CASSSHGGSSYNEQFF
size: few; J: TRBJ2-3; V: TRBV5-1; D: -; DNA: TGCGCCAGCAGCTTGTTCGAGACAGGTCAAAGGACGCAGTATTTT; CDR3: CASSLFETGQRTQYF
size: -; J: TRBJ1-2; V: TRBV1; D: -; DNA: TGCACCAGCAGCCAAGAGGAAACCGGGACAGGGGGACTCTATGGCTACACCTTC; CDR3: CTSSQEETGTGGLYGYTF
size: -; J: TRBJ2-7; V: TRBV10-2; D: TRBD2; DNA: TGCGCCAGCAGATCCCCTAGCGGGAGTTTCCACGAGCAGTACTTC; CDR3: CASRSPSGSFHEQYF
size: -; J: TRBJ1-1; V: TRBV9; D: TRBD1; DNA: TGTGCCAGCAGCGCGACAGGGTGGAACACTGAAGCTTTCTTT; CDR3: CASSATGWNTEAFF
size: -; J: TRBJ2-2; V: TRBV7-9; D: TRBD2; DNA: TGTGCCAGCAGCTTTGGAGCGGGATTTTACACCGGGGAGCTGTTTTTT; CDR3: CASSFGAGFYTGELFF
size: -; J: TRBJ2-6; V: TRBV6-5; D: -; DNA: TGTGCCAGCAGTTACCTTGATCGGGCTGGGGCCAACGTCCTGACTTTC; CDR3: CASSYLDRAGANVLTF
size: -; J: TRBJ1-1; V: TRBV30; D: TRBD1; DNA: TGTGCCTGGGTTCACAGGGGGCGGCGGACTGAAGCTTTCTTT; CDR3: CAWVHRGRRTEAFF
size: once; J: TRBJ1-1; V: TRBV5-6; D: -; DNA: TGTGCCAGCAGCTTGGGTCGGGGGACTGAAGCTTTCTTT; CDR3: CASSLGRGTEAFF
size: few; J: TRBJ1-1; V: TRBV30; D: -; DNA: TGTGCCTGGAGCGACGACTCGAACACTGAAGCTTTCTTT; CDR3: CAWSDDSNTEAFF
size: -; J: TRBJ1-2; V: TRBV27; D: -; DNA: TGTGCCAGCGCCCCCCTGGCGGGCCGCTATGGCTACACCTTC; CDR3: CASAPLAGRYGYTF
size: -; J: TRBJ2-1; V: TRBV29-1; D: -; DNA: TGCAGCGTTGAAGAACTACGGCGGGCAGCCGGGCAGTTCTTC; CDR3: CSVEELRRAAGQFF
size: -; J: TRBJ1-2; V: TRBV2; D: -; DNA: TGTGCCAGCAGGGACCCGGGGTGGGACACCTTC; CDR3: CASRDPGWDTF
size: -; J: TRBJ2-2; V: TRBV4-2; D: TRBD2; DNA: TGTGCCAGCAGCCAAGTGACTAGCGGGCCCAGCGGGGAGCTGTTTTTT; CDR3: CASSQVTSGPSGELFF
size: -; J: TRBJ1-1; V: TRBV12-1; D: -; DNA: -; CDR3: CASSFGSGTEAFF
size: -; J: TRBJ1-2; V: TRBV4-2; D: -; DNA: TGTGCCAGCAGCCAAGTTGACACCAATGGCTACACCTTC; CDR3: CASSQVDTNGYTF
size: -; J: TRBJ1-5; V: TRBV7-9; D: TRBD1; DNA: TGTGCCAGCAGCCTGACAGGGGGAGGCAATCAGCCCCAGCATTTT; CDR3: CASSLTGGGNQPQHF
size: -; J: TRBJ2-5; V: TRBV6-5; D: -; DNA: TGTGCCAGCAGTTACTCTCCAGGGATGGAGACCCAGTACTTC; CDR3: CASSYSPGMETQYF
size: -; J: TRBJ2-7; V: TRBV7-8; D: TRBD2; DNA: TGTGCCAGCAGCCTCCGGACTAGCGGCTACGAGCAGTACTTC; CDR3: CASSLRTSGYEQYF
size: -; J: TRBJ2-2; V: TRBV19; D: TRBD2; DNA: TGTGCCAGTAGCCTGACTAGCGGTAACACCGGGGAGCTGTTTTTT; CDR3: CASSLTSGNTGELFF
size: -; J: TRBJ1-5; V: TRBV27; D: -; DNA: TGTGCCAGCAGTTTATCGGCGGGGGAACTGAATATGAATCAGCCCCAGCATTTT; CDR3: CASSLSAGELNMNQPQHF
size: -; J: TRBJ1-3; V: TRBV9; D: -; DNA: TGTGCCAGCAGCGCCGGGGGACGAAGCTCTGGAAACACCATATATTTT; CDR3: CASSAGGRSSGNTIYF
size: -; J: TRBJ2-5; V: TRBV7-8; D: TRBD1; DNA: TGTGCCAGCAGCTTGGAAACTGGGACAGGGGGAGAGACCCAGTACTTC; CDR3: CASSLETGTGGETQYF
size: -; J: TRBJ2-1; V: TRBV30; D: TRBD2; DNA: TGTGCCTGGAGGGCGGGACTAGCGGACAATGAGCAGTTCTTC; CDR3: CAWRAGLADNEQFF
size: -; J: TRBJ1-2; V: TRBV13; D: -; DNA: TGTGCCAGCAGTCCCAGGAGGCTTCACTATGGCTACACCTTC; CDR3: CASSPRRLHYGYTF